This T cell receptor (beta chain) is from a study of blood T cells in healthy people across ages. There are 11 residues in the CDR3. Germline CDR1 reads DFQATT; CDR2 reads SNEGSKA (reference sequence). The V gene lost 1 base and the J gene lost 4 bases, with 4 bases spanning the gap. Together with a sample-barcoded 5' primer, a J-beta primer mix was included in a second PCR lasting about 7 to 11 cycles. A template-switch adaptor containing 12 random nucleotides labeled each cDNA molecule. TCRdb independently ran MiXCR on the 5' RACE reads; one entry per CDR3 protein. The data hold fewer than 950,000 distinct CDR3 sequences, with under 40% observed a single time. This clonotype was observed at least ten times.

The sample taken for sequencing was blood. The genes are TRBV20-1 and TRBJ2-5; D remains ambiguous. This clonotype was obtained from a young man in good health. The chain's CDR3 is CSARVGETQYF. As DNA, the CDR3 is TGCAGTGCTAGAGTGGGAGAGACCCAGTACTTC.